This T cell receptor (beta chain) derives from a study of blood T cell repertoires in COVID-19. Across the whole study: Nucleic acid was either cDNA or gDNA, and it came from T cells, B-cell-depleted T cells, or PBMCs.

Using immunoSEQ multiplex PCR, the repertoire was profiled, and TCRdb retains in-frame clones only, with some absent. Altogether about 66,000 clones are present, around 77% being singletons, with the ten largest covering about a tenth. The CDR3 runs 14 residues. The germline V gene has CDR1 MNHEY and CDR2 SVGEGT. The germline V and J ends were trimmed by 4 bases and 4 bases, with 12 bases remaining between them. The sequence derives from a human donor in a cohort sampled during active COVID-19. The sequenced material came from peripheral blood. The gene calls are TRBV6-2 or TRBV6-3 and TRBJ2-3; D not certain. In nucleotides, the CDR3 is TGTGCCAGCAGTTCCTCCCTTGCGGCAGATACGCAGTATTTT. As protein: CASSSSLAADTQYF.